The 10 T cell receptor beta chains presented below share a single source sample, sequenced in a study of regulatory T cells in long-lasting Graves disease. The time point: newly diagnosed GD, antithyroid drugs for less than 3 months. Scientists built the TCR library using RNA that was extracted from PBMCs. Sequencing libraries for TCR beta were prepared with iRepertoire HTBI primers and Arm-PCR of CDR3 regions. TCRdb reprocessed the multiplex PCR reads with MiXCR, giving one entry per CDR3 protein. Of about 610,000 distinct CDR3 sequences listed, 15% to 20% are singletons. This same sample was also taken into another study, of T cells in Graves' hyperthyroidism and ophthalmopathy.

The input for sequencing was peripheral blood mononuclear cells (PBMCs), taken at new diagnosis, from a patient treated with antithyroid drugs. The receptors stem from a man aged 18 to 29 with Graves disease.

CDR3 residues: CASRRGLAGERRNIQYF. The CDR3 DNA follows: TGCGCCAGCAGGAGGGGTCTAGCGGGAGAGAGAAGGAACATTCAGTACTTC. This rearrangement joins TRBV5-1 to TRBJ2-4, with TRBD2 identical over 10 bases. Germline-derived CDR1 and CDR2 are SGHRS and YFSETQ. This CDR3 is built from 17 residues. After removal of 5 bases from V and 7 bases from J, the junction contained 15 bases not matched to a gene.

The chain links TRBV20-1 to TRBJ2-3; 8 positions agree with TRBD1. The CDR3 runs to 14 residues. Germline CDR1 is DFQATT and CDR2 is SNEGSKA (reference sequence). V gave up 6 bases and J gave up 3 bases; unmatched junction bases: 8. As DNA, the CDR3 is TGCAGTGCCGTCGGACAGGGCAGTACAGATACGCAGTATTTT. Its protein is CSAVGQGSTDTQYF.

CDR3 sequence: CASSVGAVETFRHEQYF. CDR3 coding DNA: TGTGCCAGCAGCGTAGGGGCGGTGGAGACCTTTCGTCACGAGCAGTACTTC. This chain uses TRBV9 with TRBJ2-7; D not certain. Germline V gives CDR1 SGDLS, CDR2 YYNGEE. Trimming pared 0 bases from V and 5 bases from J, leaving 21 bases between. CDR3 length equals 17 residues.

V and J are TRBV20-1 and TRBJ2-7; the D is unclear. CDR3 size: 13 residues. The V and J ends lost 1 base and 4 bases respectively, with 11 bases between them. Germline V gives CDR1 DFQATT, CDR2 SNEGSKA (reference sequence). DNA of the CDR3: TGCAGTGCTAGAGCCGGTCCGAGGTACGAGCAGTACTTC. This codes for CSARAGPRYEQYF.

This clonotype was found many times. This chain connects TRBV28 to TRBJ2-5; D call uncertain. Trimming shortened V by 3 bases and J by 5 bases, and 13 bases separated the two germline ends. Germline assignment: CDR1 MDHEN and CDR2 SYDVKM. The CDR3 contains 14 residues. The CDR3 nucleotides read TGTGCCAGCAGTTTCCTGCATGGTAGGGAGACCCAGTACTTC. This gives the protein CASSFLHGRETQYF.

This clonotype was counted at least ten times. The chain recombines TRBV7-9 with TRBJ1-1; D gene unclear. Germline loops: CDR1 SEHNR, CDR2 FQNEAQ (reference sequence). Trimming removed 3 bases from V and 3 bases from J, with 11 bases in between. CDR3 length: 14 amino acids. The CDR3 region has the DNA TGTGCCAGCAGCTTCGGGAGGAAGGACACTGAAGCTTTCTTT. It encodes CASSFGRKDTEAFF.

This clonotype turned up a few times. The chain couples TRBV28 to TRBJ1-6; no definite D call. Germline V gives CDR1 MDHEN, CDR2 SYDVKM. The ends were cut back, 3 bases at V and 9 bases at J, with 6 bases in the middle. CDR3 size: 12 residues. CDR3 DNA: TGTGCCAGCAGTTTGCAGAGTTCACCCCTCCACTTT. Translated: CASSLQSSPLHF. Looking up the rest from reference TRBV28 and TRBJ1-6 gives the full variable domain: DVKVTQSSRYLVKRTGEKVFLECVQDMDHENMFWYRQDPGLGLRLIYFSYDVKMKEKGDIPEGYSVSREKKERFSLILESASTNQTSMYLCASSLQSSPLHFGNGTRLTVT.

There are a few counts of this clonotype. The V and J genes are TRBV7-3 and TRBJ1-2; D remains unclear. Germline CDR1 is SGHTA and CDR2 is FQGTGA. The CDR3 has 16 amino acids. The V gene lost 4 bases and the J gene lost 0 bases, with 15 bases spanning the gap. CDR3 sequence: CASSSGPSQANYGYTF. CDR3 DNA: TGTGCCAGCAGCTCGGGCCCCTCACAAGCTAACTATGGCTACACCTTC.

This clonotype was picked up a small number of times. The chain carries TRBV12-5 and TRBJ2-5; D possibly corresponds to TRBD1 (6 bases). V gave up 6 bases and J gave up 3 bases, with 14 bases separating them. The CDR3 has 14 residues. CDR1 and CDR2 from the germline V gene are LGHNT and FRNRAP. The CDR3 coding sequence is TGTGCTAGTGGGCGATCAGGGGCCAAAGAGACCCAGTACTTC. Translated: CASGRSGAKETQYF.

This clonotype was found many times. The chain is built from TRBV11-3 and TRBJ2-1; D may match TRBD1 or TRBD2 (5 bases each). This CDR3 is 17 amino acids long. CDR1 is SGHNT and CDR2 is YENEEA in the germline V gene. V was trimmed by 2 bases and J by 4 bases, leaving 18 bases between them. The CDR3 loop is CASSLRGAERSYNEQFF. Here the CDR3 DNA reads TGTGCCAGCAGCTTAAGAGGGGCTGAGCGGAGTTACAATGAGCAGTTCTTC. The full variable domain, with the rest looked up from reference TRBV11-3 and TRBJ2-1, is EAGVVQSPRYKIIEKKQPVAFWCNPISGHNTLYWYLQNLGQGPELLIRYENEEAVDDSQLPKDRFSAERLKGVDSTLKIQPAELGDSAVYLCASSLRGAERSYNEQFFGPGTRLTVL.